The 31 T cell receptor beta chains reported below all come from one sample, sequenced in a study of CD8+CD57+ T cells in acquired aplastic anemia. Researchers used genomic DNA as the template to profile TCR beta VDJ and CDR3. TCRdb redid the calling of the reads with MiXCR, one entry per CDR3 protein. This sample carries fewer than 85,000 distinct CDR3 sequences, roughly 70% of them seen once, and the ten largest clones take roughly 80%. The patients chosen for sequencing had shown expansion of CD8+CD57+ cells (detected by flow cytometry). Sequencing was carried out using sorted CD4+, CD8+, or CD8+CD57+ T cells (not recorded which) from PBMCs. All receptors come from a human donor with aplastic anemia.

The chain combines TRBV7-9 with TRBJ2-1; D not certain. Trimming took off 3 bases at V and 8 bases at J, with 11 bases between the two ends. The germline V gene has CDR1 SEHNR and CDR2 FQNEAQ (reference sequence). The CDR3 sequence is 13 residues long. Here the CDR3 DNA reads TGTGCCAGCAGCTTCGTGGGTTTGGATGAGCAGTTCTTC. Encoded protein: CASSFVGLDEQFF.

The CDR3 sequence: CASSHTNTEAFF. CDR3 nucleotide sequence: TGTGCCAGCAGCCATACCAACACTGAAGCTTTCTTT. This sequence joins TRBV5-6 and TRBJ1-1; D unresolved. This CDR3 region has 12 residues. Trimming took 4 bases from V and 2 from J, leaving 6 bases between them. In germline, CDR1 is SGHDT, CDR2 YYEEEE.

The chain has TRBV9 and TRBJ2-1; D tentatively fits TRBD1 or TRBD2 (6 bases each). This CDR3 has 15 residues. In germline, CDR1 is SGDLS, CDR2 YYNGEE. V was pared by 1 base and J by 4 bases, with 12 bases between. This CDR3 reads CASSVYGGRYNEQFF. The CDR3 DNA reads TGTGCCAGCAGCGTATACGGGGGCCGTTACAATGAGCAGTTCTTC.

The V call is TRBV19, the J call TRBJ2-7, with 9 positions matching TRBD1. The CDR3 is made up of 15 amino acids. Germline assignment: CDR1 LNHDA and CDR2 SQIVND (reference sequence). V was clipped by 5 bases and J by 2 bases; unmatched bases: 7. CDR3 DNA sequence: TGTGCCAGTAGTGCTGGGACAGGGAGGGCCTACGAGCAGTACTTC. It encodes CASSAGTGRAYEQYF.

V gene TRBV20-1 combines with J gene TRBJ2-4, with 8 bases fitting TRBD2. The ends lost 3 bases at V and 6 bases at J; junction bases unmatched: 22. This CDR3 comprises 19 residues. Germline CDR1 and CDR2: DFQATT and SNEGSKA (reference sequence). Written as DNA, the CDR3 is TGCAGTGCTAGCTCTGCCGGGACTAGGGGAGACCAACCACCAAACATTCAGTACTTC. This codes for CSASSAGTRGDQPPNIQYF.

The chain is built from TRBV7-2 and TRBJ2-5; D remains unclear. This CDR3 is built from 12 residues. The germline V gene encodes CDR1 SGHTA and CDR2 FQGNSA. Trimming took 5 bases from V and 5 from J, leaving 9 bases between them. The CDR3 region has the DNA TGTGCCAGCAGCCCCGGCTGGGAGACCCAGTACTTC. Protein sequence: CASSPGWETQYF.

The gene calls are TRBV24-1 and TRBJ2-5; D is perhaps TRBD1 or TRBD2 (7 bases each). V lost 4 bases, J lost 4 bases, and 12 bases lay in between. Germline V gene sequence: CDR1 KGHDR, CDR2 SFDVKD. The CDR3 contains 14 residues. In DNA, the CDR3 is TGTGCCACCAGTGACCCCAGGGGGGGAGAGACCCAGTACTTC. Its translation is CATSDPRGGETQYF.

To note about this clonotype: The junction shows a germline mismatch at one end, possibly a read error. The CDR3, as DNA: TGTGCTAGCAGCTTAGACTCCCCCCAAGAGACCCAGTACTTC. Encoded protein: CASSLDSPQETQYF. The V gene is TRBV7-7, the J gene TRBJ2-5, with D unclear. Germline lookup yields CDR1 SSHAT and CDR2 FNYEAQ (reference sequence). The CDR3 length is 14 residues.

The chain links TRBV20-1 to TRBJ2-1; 9 nucleotides line up with TRBD2. This CDR3 is built from 14 residues. CDR1 is DFQATT, CDR2 SNEGSKA, per germline (reference sequence). Trimming cost V 3 bases and J 7 bases; bases outside gene matches: 7. CDR3: CSARDSGGVNEQFF. As DNA, the CDR3 is TGCAGTGCTAGGGATAGCGGGGGAGTTAATGAGCAGTTCTTC.

The chain recombines TRBV7-2 with TRBJ1-5; D not certain. The V end lost 4 bases, the J end lost 7 bases, and 11 bases lay between the germline ends. Germline lookup yields CDR1 SGHTA and CDR2 FQGNSA. This CDR3 is 13 amino acids long. The CDR3 loop is CASSWRVRQPQHF. The CDR3 nucleotides read TGTGCCAGCAGCTGGAGGGTCAGGCAGCCCCAGCATTTT.

This clonotype has just a few counts. The chain links TRBV15 to TRBJ2-2; D unresolved. V was shortened by 7 bases and J by 5 bases, with 5 bases between the two germline ends. The CDR3 consists of 11 residues. Germline CDR1 and CDR2: LNHNV and YYDKDF (reference sequence). The CDR3 protein is CATTATGELFF. CDR3 nucleotide sequence: TGTGCCACCACGGCGACCGGGGAGCTGTTTTTT.

The V call is TRBV7-3, the J call TRBJ2-1, with a tentative D call TRBD2 (6 bases). The CDR3 spans 15 residues. V lost 0 bases and J lost 4, with 10 bases in between. Per germline, CDR1 SGHTA and CDR2 FQGTGA. This CDR3 is CASSLTLAGYNEQFF. The CDR3 DNA reads as TGTGCCAGCAGCTTAACCCTTGCGGGGTACAATGAGCAGTTCTTC.

The chain is built from TRBV24-1 and TRBJ1-1; possible D gene TRBD1, 6 bases. CDR1 is KGHDR and CDR2 is SFDVKD in the germline V gene. This CDR3 comprises 15 residues. The V end lost 5 bases, the J end lost 0 bases, and 12 bases lay between the germline ends. This CDR3 reads CATSGNTGLNTEAFF. CDR3 in DNA: TGTGCCACCAGTGGAAATACAGGGCTGAACACTGAAGCTTTCTTT.

This chain links TRBV6-1 with TRBJ2-7, with a possible D match to TRBD2 (6 bases). Deletions cut 1 base from V and 12 bases from J, with 25 bases between. The V gene's germline CDR1 is MNHNS and CDR2 SASEGT. The CDR3 runs 16 residues. The CDR3 loop reads CASSEEEGLGSYEWYF. In nucleotides, the CDR3 is TGTGCCAGCAGTGAAGAGGAGGGGCTCGGTTCCTACGAGTGGTACTTC.

J is TRBJ1-5 and V is TRBV7-8, with 11 bases matching TRBD1. The V and J ends lost 6 bases and 4 bases, in that order; junction bases with no gene match: 5. Germline V gene lookup returns CDR1 SGHVS and CDR2 FQNEAQ. The CDR3 runs to 15 residues. CDR3 coding DNA: TGTGCCAGCAGTCAAGGACAGGGGGCGAATCAGCCCCAGCATTTT. Translated: CASSQGQGANQPQHF.

The J gene is TRBJ2-4, the V gene TRBV24-1; perhaps D is TRBD1 or TRBD2 (6 bases each). This CDR3 is 15 amino acids long. Germline V CDR1 and CDR2: KGHDR, SFDVKD. V was pared by 5 bases and J by 7 bases, with 17 bases between. The CDR3 loop is CATSAHPEGGNIQYF. The DNA for the CDR3 is TGTGCCACCAGTGCTCACCCAGAGGGGGGCAACATTCAGTACTTC.

The V call is TRBV19, the J call TRBJ2-1, with TRBD2 identical over 9 bases. The germline V gene has CDR1 LNHDA and CDR2 SQIVND (reference sequence). With 1 base clipped from V and 6 bases from J, the junction kept 4 bases outside the gene matches. The CDR3 runs to 15 residues. CDR3: CASSIVAGGPNEQFF. CDR3 DNA sequence: TGTGCCAGTAGTATAGTTGCGGGAGGGCCCAATGAGCAGTTCTTC.

The chain combines TRBV7-2 with TRBJ1-2; D uncertain. Trimming took off 1 base at V and 8 bases at J, with 8 bases between the two ends. The CDR3 runs to 12 residues. Per the germline V gene, CDR1 is SGHTA and CDR2 is FQGNSA. In DNA form, the CDR3 reads TGTGCCAGCAGCTTAGAGATGGGGGGCTACACCTTC. It encodes CASSLEMGGYTF.

This clonotype was picked up a small number of times. The chain combines TRBV11-1 with TRBJ1-2; 8 bases align to TRBD1. Germline CDR1 and CDR2: SGHAT and FQDESV (reference sequence). The CDR3 has 17 residues. Trimming took 5 bases from V and 3 from J; bases not matched to a gene: 14. The CDR3 loop is CASSLQKTGGGDYGYTF. CDR3 nucleotides: TGTGCCAGCAGCCTCCAGAAAACAGGGGGTGGGGACTATGGCTACACCTTC.

V and J are TRBV7-8 and TRBJ2-3, with unresolved D. Trimming pared 4 bases from V and 2 bases from J, leaving 10 bases between. The V gene's germline CDR1 is SGHVS and CDR2 FQNEAQ. The CDR3 sequence is 14 residues long. CDR3 DNA sequence: TGTGCCAGCAGCTCCGCTGGGTACACAGATACGCAGTATTTT. Translating gives CASSSAGYTDTQYF.

This chain joins TRBV11-1 and TRBJ2-3; weak D call: TRBD1 (6 bases). The CDR3 length is 15 residues. Trimming pared 1 base from V and 5 bases from J, leaving 13 bases between. Germline V gene lookup returns CDR1 SGHAT and CDR2 FQDESV (reference sequence). CDR3 region: CASSLGWTVEDTQYF. The CDR3 nucleotides are TGTGCCAGCAGCTTAGGGTGGACAGTCGAAGATACGCAGTATTTT.

V gene TRBV15 combines with J gene TRBJ2-7, with 7 bases matching TRBD1. CDR1 is LNHNV and CDR2 is YYDKDF in the germline V gene (reference sequence). Trimming at V came to 5 bases and at J to 2 bases, leaving 9 bases not matched to a gene. This CDR3 region has 15 residues. This CDR3 reads CATSYPGGDTYEQYF. The CDR3 DNA is TGTGCCACCAGCTACCCAGGGGGAGACACCTACGAGCAGTACTTC.

The genes are TRBV3-1 and TRBJ2-7; 7 bases are shared with TRBD2. CDR3 length: 14 residues. The ends lost 4 bases at V and 3 bases at J; junction bases unmatched: 6. The V gene's germline CDR1 is LGHDT and CDR2 YNNKEL (reference sequence). The CDR3 here is CASSLRLADYEQYF. DNA for the CDR3: TGTGCCAGCAGCCTGAGGCTAGCGGACTACGAGCAGTACTTC.

The J gene is TRBJ1-5, the V gene TRBV7-3, with unresolved D. The CDR3 spans 12 residues. Trimming cost V 5 bases and J 4 bases, with 6 bases left between them. CDR1 SGHTA and CDR2 FQGTGA come from the germline V gene. The CDR3: CASSTGNQPQHF. DNA of the CDR3: TGTGCCAGCAGCACGGGAAATCAGCCCCAGCATTTT.

By proportion, this clonotype is medium-sized. This chain connects TRBV27 to TRBJ2-7, with 11 bases aligning to TRBD2. Unmatched junction bases numbered 1, after V lost 3 bases and J lost 3 bases. Germline V gene lookup returns CDR1 MNHEY and CDR2 SMNVEV (reference sequence). CDR3 length equals 14 residues. CDR3 amino acids: CASSLGTSGYEQYF. The CDR3 region has the DNA TGTGCCAGCAGTTTGGGGACTAGCGGCTACGAGCAGTACTTC.

V and J are TRBV24-1 and TRBJ2-5; D is uncertain. Germline CDR1 KGHDR, CDR2 SFDVKD. V was trimmed by 0 bases and J by 1 base, leaving 11 bases between them. The CDR3 sequence is 16 residues long. The CDR3 loop reads CATSDLTSDLQETQYF. The CDR3 bases are TGTGCCACCAGTGATTTGACCTCGGACCTCCAAGAGACCCAGTACTTC.

This clonotype has more than one count but fewer than ten. The rearrangement joins TRBV2 to TRBJ2-7; D remains unclear. The germline gives CDR1 SNHLY, CDR2 FYNNEI. Trimming removed 4 bases at V and 3 bases at J, with 16 bases between. The CDR3 totals 15 residues. The chain's CDR3 is CASSALRQYYYEQYF. CDR3 in DNA: TGTGCCAGCAGTGCACTAAGGCAGTATTACTACGAGCAGTACTTC.

J is TRBJ1-1 and V is TRBV20-1; 7 bases agree with TRBD1. CDR3 size: 12 residues. CDR1 and CDR2 (germline): DFQATT, SNEGSKA (reference sequence). The J segment lost 4 bases and the V segment lost 6 bases, leaving 5 bases of the junction unmatched. CDR3 in DNA: TGCAGTGCCGCTGACAGGGTCACTGAAGCTTTCTTT. It is translated as CSAADRVTEAFF.

This chain connects TRBV12-3 or TRBV12-4 to TRBJ1-3; D is unclear. The CDR3 consists of 12 residues. V dropped 2 bases and J dropped 4 bases, with 3 bases sitting between them. CDR3 nucleotide sequence: TGTGCCAGCAGTTTACTAGGAAACACCATATATTTT. Protein product: CASSLLGNTIYF.

This chain joins TRBV19 and TRBJ2-7; TRBD2 is a possible D gene (5 bases). The CDR3 loop spans 15 amino acids. Trimming pared 1 base from V and 0 bases from J, leaving 10 bases between. Per the germline V gene, CDR1 is LNHDA and CDR2 is SQIVND (reference sequence). The CDR3 reads CASSIGRRSSYEQYF. The CDR3 DNA is TGTGCCAGTAGTATAGGCAGGAGGAGCTCCTACGAGCAGTACTTC. The entire variable domain, with the rest obtained from reference TRBV19 and TRBJ2-7, is as follows: DGGITQSPKYLFRKEGQNVTLSCEQNLNHDAMYWYRQDPGQGLRLIYYSQIVNDFQKGDIAEGYSVSREKKESFPLTVTSAQKNPTAFYLCASSIGRRSSYEQYFGPGTRLTVT.

V usage is TRBV20-1 and J usage is TRBJ1-1, with D tentatively TRBD1 (5 bases). The V and J ends lost 3 bases and 1 base respectively, with 9 bases between them. This CDR3 contains 13 residues. Germline CDR1 is DFQATT and CDR2 is SNEGSKA (reference sequence). This CDR3 reads CSASAGRNTEAFF. The CDR3 coding sequence is TGCAGTGCTAGCGCAGGGAGGAACACTGAAGCTTTCTTT.